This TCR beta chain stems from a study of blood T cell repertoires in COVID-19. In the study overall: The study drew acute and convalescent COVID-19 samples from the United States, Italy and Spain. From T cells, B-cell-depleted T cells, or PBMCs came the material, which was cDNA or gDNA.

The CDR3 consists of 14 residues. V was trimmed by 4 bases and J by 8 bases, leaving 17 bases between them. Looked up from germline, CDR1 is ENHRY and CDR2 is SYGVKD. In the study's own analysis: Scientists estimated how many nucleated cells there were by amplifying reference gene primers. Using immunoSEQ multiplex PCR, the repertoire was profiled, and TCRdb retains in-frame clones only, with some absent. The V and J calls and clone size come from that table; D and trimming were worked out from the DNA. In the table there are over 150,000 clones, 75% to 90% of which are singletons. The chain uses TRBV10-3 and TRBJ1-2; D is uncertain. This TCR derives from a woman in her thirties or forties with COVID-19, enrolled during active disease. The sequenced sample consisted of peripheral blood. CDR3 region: CAISVGEPTGGYTF. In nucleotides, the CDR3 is TGTGCCATCAGTGTGGGAGAGCCCACTGGGGGCTACACCTTC.